Sequencing of this T cell receptor (beta chain) was carried out in a study of PD-1 blockade in classical Hodgkin lymphoma. Sequencing was performed with immunoSEQ multiplex PCR; in TCRdb, only in-frame clones are kept and a portion is missing. The profile covers some 58,000 clones, with around nine tenths appearing a single time and roughly 8% taken by the ten largest. Trimming shortened V by 4 bases and J by 7 bases, and 9 bases separated the two germline ends. The CDR3 runs to 12 residues. Germline V gene sequence: CDR1 LNHDA, CDR2 SQIVND (reference sequence). As for time point: cycle 4 day 1 (C4D1), after 5 to 7 weeks of nivolumab. Brentuximab vedotin exposure varied among the patients, all of whom had relapsed after autologous stem cell transplantation. Classification of best responses gave complete response, partial response or progressive disease.

The rearrangement joins TRBV19 to TRBJ2-3; TRBD2 is a possible D gene (5 bases). The sample here was peripheral blood mononuclear cells (PBMCs), taken before the fourth cycle of nivolumab. This TCR came from a human donor with classical Hodgkin lymphoma. The CDR3 loop is CASSKLDNTQYF. CDR3 DNA sequence: TGTGCCAGTAGTAAACTAGACAATACGCAGTATTTT.